The clone carrying this TCR beta chain occurred once. With 11 bases clipped from V and 4 bases from J, the junction kept 7 bases outside the gene matches. The germline CDR1 and CDR2 sequences are SNHLY and FYNNEI. This CDR3 comprises 12 residues. Clones were read by immunoSEQ multiplex PCR, and TCRdb kept only the in-frame ones, dropping some. Here the sample spans around 180,000 clones, approximately 85% being singletons. The sample comes from a study of blood T cell repertoires in COVID-19. Specimen: peripheral blood. The chain uses TRBV2 and TRBJ2-5; TRBD2 matches at 7 bases. This clonotype originated in a woman at least 80 years old with acute or convalescent COVID-19. The CDR3 region is CARRLATETQYF. Written as DNA, the CDR3 is TGTGCCCGTAGACTAGCCACAGAGACCCAGTACTTC. Using reference TRBV2 and TRBJ2-5 for the parts outside the CDR3, the full variable domain is EPEVTQTPSHQVTQMGQEVILRCVPISNHLYFYWYRQILGQKVEFLVSFYNNEISEKSEIFDDQFSVERPDGSNFTLKIRSTKLEDSAMYFCARRLATETQYFGPGTRLLVL.